Below, one TCR beta chain is given with its context. Antigen specificity is unknown. The record originates from a study of shared clonotypes between healthy human individuals. Study results and caveats: Rarefaction demonstrated incomplete sorted-subset sequencing despite large depth.

Each of the donors was a healthy adult who was HIV-negative and had not had a recent acute infection or vaccination. The CDR3 is 15 amino acids. Germline loops: CDR1 KGHSH, CDR2 LQKENI. Deletions cut 0 bases from V and 6 bases from J, with 14 bases between. Assay used: immunoSEQ multiplex PCR; TCRdb lists only in-frame clones, some missing. The sample lists about 980,000 clones, 76% occurring once. The TCR originated in a man between 18 and 35 years old in good health. The chain combines TRBV18 with TRBJ1-1; unclear D gene. Sequencing input: memory CD4+ T cells sorted from blood. Subset in this sample: CD45RA-negative fraction. CDR3 loop: CASSPPATLRPEAFF. In nucleotides, the CDR3 is TGTGCCAGCTCACCACCGGCTACACTCCGGCCTGAAGCTTTCTTT.